The 10 T cell receptor beta chains presented below share a single source sample, sequenced in a study of blood T cell repertoires in COVID-19. Using immunoSEQ multiplex PCR, the repertoire was profiled, and TCRdb retains in-frame clones only, with some absent. The top ten clones hold 26% of a sample with over 150,000 clones, nearly 80% of them seen once. Sequencing was performed on peripheral blood. These receptors were obtained from a woman in her 70s with acute or convalescent COVID-19.

A single count supports this clone. V gene TRBV7-3 combines with J gene TRBJ2-1; D perhaps matches TRBD2 (5 bases). Trimming took 5 bases from V and 15 from J, leaving 20 bases between them. Germline V CDR1 and CDR2: SGHTA, FQGTGA. The CDR3 is 13 amino acids. Here the CDR3 DNA reads TGTGCCAGCAGCCCTTATGAGACGACTAAGGTGTTCTTC. Encoded protein: CASSPYETTKVFF.

The chain combines TRBV30 with TRBJ1-2; TRBD1 agrees at 8 bases. The CDR3 sequence is 12 residues long. Germline lookup yields CDR1 GTSNPN and CDR2 SVGIG (reference sequence). With 4 bases clipped from V and 7 bases from J, the junction kept 5 bases outside the gene matches. As DNA, the CDR3 is TGTGCCTGGAATGCAGGGGGCATTGGCTACACCTTC. This gives the protein CAWNAGGIGYTF. The whole variable domain, filled in from reference TRBV30 and TRBJ1-2, reads SQTIHQWPATLVQPVGSPLSLECTVEGTSNPNLYWYRQAAGRGLQLLFYSVGIGQISSEVPQNLSASRPQDRQFILSSKKLLLSDSGFYLCAWNAGGIGYTFGSGTRLTVV.

The CDR3 sequence is CASSLGVRGVSFF. The CDR3, as DNA: TGTGCCAGCAGCCTTGGGGTGCGGGGGGTTTCTTTCTTT. The V and J genes are TRBV7-3 and TRBJ1-1; possibly TRBD1 for D (5 bases). The ends were cut back, 5 bases at V and 12 bases at J, with 19 bases in the middle. Germline V gene lookup returns CDR1 SGHTA and CDR2 FQGTGA. The CDR3 is made up of 13 amino acids.

V is TRBV6-1 and J is TRBJ1-5; D ambiguous. Per germline, CDR1 MNHNS and CDR2 SASEGT. The CDR3 is 14 residues long. V was shortened by 2 bases and J by 1 base, with 6 bases between the two germline ends. Here the CDR3 reads CASSELGSNQPQHF. CDR3 in DNA: TGTGCCAGCAGTGAACTCGGGAGCAATCAGCCCCAGCATTTT.

The CDR3 nucleotides read TGTGCCAGTAGTAGACAAGCGGGAGGGAACACCGGGGAGCTGTTTTTT. As protein: CASSRQAGGNTGELFF. The chain carries TRBV19 and TRBJ2-2; 9 positions agree with TRBD2. The CDR3 runs 16 residues. Germline V gives CDR1 LNHDA, CDR2 SQIVND (reference sequence). With V trimmed by 4 bases and J by 1 base, 4 bases remained unmatched.

The rearrangement uses TRBV15 and TRBJ2-2; possibly TRBD2 for D (5 bases). CDR1 LNHNV and CDR2 YYDKDF come from the germline V gene (reference sequence). CDR3 length: 15 residues. V was shortened by 3 bases and J by 1 base, with 9 bases between the two germline ends. The CDR3 nucleotides are TGTGCCACCAGCAGGACTCGGGAGAACACCGGGGAGCTGTTTTTT. Amino acids: CATSRTRENTGELFF. Variable domain in full (rest from reference TRBV15 and TRBJ2-2): DAMVIQNPRYQVTQFGKPVTLSCSQTLNHNVMYWYQQKSSQAPKLLFHYYDKDFNNEADTPDNFQSRRPNTSFCFLDIRSPGLGDTAMYLCATSRTRENTGELFFGEGSRLTVL.

The chain is built from TRBV27 and TRBJ2-1; TRBD2 aligns across 11 bases. V shed 3 bases and J 6 bases; nucleotides not matched to a gene: 4. There are 15 residues in the CDR3. Looked up from germline, CDR1 is MNHEY and CDR2 is SMNVEV (reference sequence). The CDR3 coding sequence is TGTGCCAGCAGTTTGGTAGCGGGAGGGCGCAATGAGCAGTTCTTC. It is translated as CASSLVAGGRNEQFF.

The chain combines TRBV2 with TRBJ1-5; D is possibly TRBD1 (5 bases). V was pared by 7 bases and J by 6 bases, with 13 bases between. The germline V gene encodes CDR1 SNHLY and CDR2 FYNNEI. The CDR3 is 13 amino acids. For the CDR3, the DNA is TGTGCCAGCACGCGTGAACAGGTTCAGCCCCAGCATTTT. Protein sequence: CASTREQVQPQHF.

Turning to this clone: Other nucleotide sequences from this sample produce the same CDR3. The chain combines TRBV24-1 with TRBJ1-5, with 7 bases identical to TRBD1. With 4 bases clipped from V and 5 bases from J, the junction kept 1 base outside the gene matches. The germline V gene has CDR1 KGHDR and CDR2 SFDVKD. The CDR3 totals 13 residues. The CDR3 spells CATSDRGDQPQHF. As DNA, the CDR3 is TGTGCCACCAGTGACAGGGGGGATCAGCCCCAGCATTTT.

This clone occurred once. V gene TRBV5-1 combines with J gene TRBJ2-5; perhaps TRBD1 as D (5 bases). The CDR3 loop spans 14 amino acids. Trimming removed 0 bases at V and 5 bases at J, with 11 bases between. Germline loops: CDR1 SGHRS, CDR2 YFSETQ. The CDR3 coding sequence is TGCGCCAGCAGCTTGGCCGGACAAAAGGAGACCCAGTACTTC. It is translated as CASSLAGQKETQYF.